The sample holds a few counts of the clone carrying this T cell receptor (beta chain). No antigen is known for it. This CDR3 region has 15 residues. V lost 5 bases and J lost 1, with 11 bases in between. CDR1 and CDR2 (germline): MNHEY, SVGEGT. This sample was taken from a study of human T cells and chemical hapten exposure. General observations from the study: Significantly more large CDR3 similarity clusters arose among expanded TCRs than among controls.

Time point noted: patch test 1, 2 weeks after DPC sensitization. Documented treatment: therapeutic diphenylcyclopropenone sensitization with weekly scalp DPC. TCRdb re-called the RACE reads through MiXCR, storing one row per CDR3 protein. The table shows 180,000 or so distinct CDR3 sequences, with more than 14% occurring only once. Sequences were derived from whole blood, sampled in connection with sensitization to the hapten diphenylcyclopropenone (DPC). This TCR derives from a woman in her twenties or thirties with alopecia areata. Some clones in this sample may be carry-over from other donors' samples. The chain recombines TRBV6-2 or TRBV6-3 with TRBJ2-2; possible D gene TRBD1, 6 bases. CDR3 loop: CASSRDIGNTGELFF. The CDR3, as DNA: TGTGCCAGCAGTCGGGACATCGGGAACACCGGGGAGCTGTTTTTT.